The source of this T cell receptor beta chain is a study of response to subunit inactivated influenza vaccine. Overall study findings and caveats: The authors suggested that few new T cells are recruited per seasonal influenza vaccination.

This CDR3 spans 15 amino acids. V was clipped by 4 bases and J by 7 bases; unmatched bases: 14. From germline, CDR1 is SGHRS and CDR2 YFSETQ. TCRdb reprocessed the RT-PCR reads with MiXCR, giving one entry per CDR3 protein. The table shows approximately 530,000 distinct CDR3 sequences, with approximately 13% occurring only once. In the case of this clonotype: The antigen remains unidentified.

The clonotype comes from a man in his forties or fifties who received an inactivated influenza vaccine. The V gene is TRBV5-1, the J gene TRBJ2-7, with TRBD2 matching 7 bases. The specimen comprised PBMCs from blood, sampled about 40 days after vaccination. The CDR3: CASSLRWGGNGEQYF. DNA of the CDR3: TGCGCCAGCAGCCTGAGATGGGGAGGGAATGGAGAGCAGTACTTC.